This T cell receptor beta chain was documented in a study of T-cell reconstitution after alpha-beta-depleted transplantation in children. Unique molecular identifiers tagged the TCRbeta library. TCRdb recomputed calls from the PCR reads with MiXCR, one row per CDR3 protein. The repertoire holds roughly 500,000 distinct CDR3 sequences, around 12% seen once, with 4.5% to 6% in the top ten. CDR1 is LGHNA and CDR2 is YSLEER in the germline V gene. V was trimmed by 0 bases and J by 8 bases, leaving 11 bases between them. The CDR3 extends over 14 amino acids. In its sample, this clonotype was seen a few times.

This clonotype originated in a human donor who donated a stem cell graft to a child with combined immunodeficiency. The material was PBMCs from the stem cell graft donor, obtained from the stem cell graft. This rearrangement joins TRBV4-3 to TRBJ2-4, with D possibly matching TRBD1 (6 bases). The CDR3 nucleotides read TGCGCCAGCAGCCAAGACAGGGGACGAGACATTCAGTACTTC. Residues: CASSQDRGRDIQYF.